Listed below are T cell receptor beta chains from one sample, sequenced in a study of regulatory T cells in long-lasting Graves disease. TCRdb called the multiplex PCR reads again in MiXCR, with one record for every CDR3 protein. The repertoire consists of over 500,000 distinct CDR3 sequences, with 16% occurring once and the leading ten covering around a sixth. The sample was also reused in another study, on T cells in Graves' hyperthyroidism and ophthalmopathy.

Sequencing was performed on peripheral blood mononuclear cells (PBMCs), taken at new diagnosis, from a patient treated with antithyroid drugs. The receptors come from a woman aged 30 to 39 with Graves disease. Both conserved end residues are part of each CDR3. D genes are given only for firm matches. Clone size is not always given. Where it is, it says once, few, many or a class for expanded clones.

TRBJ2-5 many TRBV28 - CASSAHLETQYF TGTGCCAGCAGTGCCCATTTGGAGACCCAGTACTTC
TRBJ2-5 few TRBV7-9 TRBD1 CASSVGQGLSQTQYF TGTGCCAGCAGCGTGGGACAGGGGCTCAGTCAGACCCAGTACTTC
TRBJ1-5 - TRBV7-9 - CASSLDASNQPQHF TGTGCCAGCAGCTTGGACGCGAGCAATCAGCCCCAGCATTTT
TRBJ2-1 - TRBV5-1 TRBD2 CASQRTSGYGGSEQFF TGCGCCAGTCAACGGACTAGCGGCTATGGGGGTAGTGAGCAGTTCTTC
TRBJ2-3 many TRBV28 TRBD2 CAGSGTVDTQYF TGTGCCGGCAGCGGGACTGTAGATACGCAGTATTTT
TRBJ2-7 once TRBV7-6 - CASSSAGPYEQYF TGTGCCAGCAGTTCCGCAGGTCCCTACGAGCAGTACTTC
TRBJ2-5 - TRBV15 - CATSRVDRPGETQYF TGTGCCACCAGCAGAGTCGACAGGCCTGGGGAGACCCAGTACTTC
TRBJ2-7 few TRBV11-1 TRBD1 CASSSSGGKYEQYF TGTGCCAGCAGCTCTTCAGGGGGCAAGTACGAGCAGTACTTC
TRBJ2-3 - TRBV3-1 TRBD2 CASSMTRGAGGPGDTQYF TGTGCCAGCAGCATGACTCGAGGAGCGGGAGGGCCGGGAGATACGCAGTATTTT
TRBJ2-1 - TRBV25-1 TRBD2 CASSSLWTSNERFF TGTGCCAGCAGTTCTCTCTGGACTAGCAATGAGCGGTTCTTC
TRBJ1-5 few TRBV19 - CASHGLGGAGQPQHF TGTGCCAGTCATGGGCTCGGAGGGGCGGGTCAGCCCCAGCATTTT
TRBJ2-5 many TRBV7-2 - CASSRLGSVQETQYF TGTGCCAGCAGCCGTCTGGGTAGCGTTCAAGAGACCCAGTACTTC
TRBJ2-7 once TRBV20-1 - CSARGINREQYF TGCAGTGCTAGGGGGATAAATAGGGAGCAGTACTTC
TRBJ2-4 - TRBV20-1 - CSASRGNIQYF TGCAGTGCTAGTAGGGGTAACATTCAGTACTTC
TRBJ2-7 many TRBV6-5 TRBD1 CASSYSAQTGANSYEQYF TGTGCCAGCAGTTACTCGGCCCAGACAGGGGCCAACTCCTACGAGCAGTACTTC
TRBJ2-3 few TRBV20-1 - CSASSGEGTDTQYF TGCAGTGCTAGTTCGGGAGAGGGGACAGATACGCAGTATTTT
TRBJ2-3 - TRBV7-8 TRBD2 CASSLEAGVRGDTQYF TGTGCCAGCAGCTTAGAAGCGGGAGTGAGGGGAGATACGCAGTATTTT
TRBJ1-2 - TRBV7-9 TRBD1 CASSFRQGYGYTF TGTGCCAGCAGCTTTCGACAGGGATATGGCTACACCTTC
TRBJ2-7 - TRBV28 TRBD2 CASSSGLGGEQYF TGTGCCAGCAGCTCCGGACTGGGGGGGGAGCAGTACTTC
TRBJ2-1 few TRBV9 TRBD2 CASSAQGGLGKFF TGTGCCAGCAGCGCCCAGGGAGGGTTGGGAAAGTTCTTC
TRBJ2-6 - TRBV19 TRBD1 CASSIRGTGANVLTF TGTGCCAGTAGTATCAGGGGGACTGGGGCCAACGTCCTGACTTTC
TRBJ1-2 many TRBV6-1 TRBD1 CASSENRDSGYTF TGTGCCAGCAGTGAGAACCGGGACAGTGGCTACACCTTC
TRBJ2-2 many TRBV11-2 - CASSLIRGNTGELFF TGTGCCAGCAGCTTGATAAGAGGGAACACCGGGGAGCTGTTTTTT
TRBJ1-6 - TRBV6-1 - CASSEALRVGDSPLHF TGTGCCAGCAGTGAAGCCCTGCGGGTGGGGGATTCACCCCTCCACTTT
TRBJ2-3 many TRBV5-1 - CASSLQRTDTQYF TGCGCCAGCAGCTTACAGCGAACAGATACGCAGTATTTT
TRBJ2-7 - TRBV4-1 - CASSQEVSRTGEQYF TGCGCCAGCAGCCAAGAGGTGTCCCGGACGGGCGAGCAGTACTTC
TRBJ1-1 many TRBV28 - CASKGGQNTEAFF TGTGCCAGCAAGGGGGGCCAGAACACTGAAGCTTTCTTT
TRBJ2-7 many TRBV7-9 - CASSLSQGGFTYEQYF TGTGCCAGCAGCTTGTCTCAGGGCGGGTTTACATACGAGCAGTACTTC